Listed here are 12 T cell receptor beta chains from one sample, sequenced in a study of T cell repertoires in cytomegalovirus infection. TCRdb ran MiXCR on the reads and lists one entry per CDR3 protein. The data hold about 360,000 distinct CDR3 sequences, with 15% to 20% observed a single time. Sequenced material: PBMCs. Every receptor here comes from a human donor in good health (CMV status not recorded). Some clones in this sample may be carry-over from other donors' samples.

There are many counts of this clonotype. The V gene is TRBV7-9, the J gene TRBJ1-3; tentative D call: TRBD1 (6 bases). Germline CDR1 reads SEHNR; CDR2 reads FQNEAQ (reference sequence). The CDR3 sequence is 13 residues long. The V and J ends lost 2 bases and 7 bases respectively, with 9 bases between them. CDR3 sequence (DNA): TGTGCCAGCAGCTTATACAGGGAGAACACCATATATTTT. Protein product: CASSLYRENTIYF.

This clonotype was seen at least ten times. The rearrangement uses TRBV6-2 or TRBV6-3 and TRBJ2-1; tentatively, D is TRBD1 or TRBD2 (5 bases each). V was clipped by 2 bases and J by 3 bases, with 23 bases between them. This CDR3 is 19 amino acids long. In germline, CDR1 is MNHEY, CDR2 SVGEGT. The CDR3: CASSYRSGVDVGLYNEQFF. The CDR3 DNA follows: TGTGCCAGCAGTTACCGGTCCGGGGTGGACGTGGGGCTCTACAATGAGCAGTTCTTC.

This clonotype was observed many times. DNA of the CDR3: TGTGCCATCAGTGCGACCTACGAGCAGTACTTC. It yields the protein CAISATYEQYF. The V gene is TRBV10-3, the J gene TRBJ2-7; D call uncertain. V lost 4 bases and J lost 2, with 3 bases in between. CDR3 length equals 11 residues. Germline values: CDR1 ENHRY, CDR2 SYGVKD.

This clonotype was seen only a few times. This chain connects TRBV27 to TRBJ1-6; D is unresolved. The CDR3 runs to 16 residues. The germline CDR1 and CDR2 sequences are MNHEY and SMNVEV (reference sequence). The V and J ends lost 8 bases and 7 bases respectively, with 21 bases between them. CDR3 sequence (DNA): TGTGCCAGCCGGGAGGCAGCAATTGATCGGAATTCACCCCTCCACTTT. Translated, it gives CASREAAIDRNSPLHF.

The chain uses TRBV20-1 and TRBJ2-1; 10 bases fit TRBD2. CDR3 size: 13 residues. Germline-derived CDR1 and CDR2 are DFQATT and SNEGSKA (reference sequence). V trimming: 2 bases; J trimming: 14 bases; junction bases outside the gene matches: 9. CDR3 sequence reads: CSARLAGVRVEFF. In DNA form, the CDR3 reads TGCAGTGCTAGACTAGCGGGAGTCCGTGTTGAGTTCTTC.

The rearrangement links TRBV5-5 to TRBJ1-1, with D unresolved. Trimming left V 1 base short and J 1 base short, with 8 bases between. Germline V CDR1 and CDR2: SGHKS, YYEKEE (reference sequence). This CDR3 contains 14 residues. CDR3 amino acids: CASSLIRENTEAFF. As DNA, the CDR3 is TGTGCCAGCAGCTTGATACGGGAGAACACTGAAGCTTTCTTT.

The sample holds many counts of this clonotype. The rearrangement joins TRBV7-9 to TRBJ2-1; D gene unclear. The CDR3 covers 14 residues. Per the germline V gene, CDR1 is SEHNR and CDR2 is FQNEAQ (reference sequence). V lost 1 base, J lost 0 bases, and 4 bases lay in between. The CDR3 sequence: CASSLVSSYNEQFF. The DNA of the CDR3 is TGTGCCAGCAGCTTAGTAAGCTCCTACAATGAGCAGTTCTTC. Complete variable domain (other parts from reference TRBV7-9 and TRBJ2-1): DTGVSQNPRHKITKRGQNVTFRCDPISEHNRLYWYRQTLGQGPEFLTYFQNEAQLEKSRLLSDRFSAERPKGSFSTLEIQRTEQGDSAMYLCASSLVSSYNEQFFGPGTRLTVL.

Only a few counts were recorded for this clonotype. This chain uses TRBV12-3 or TRBV12-4 with TRBJ1-2; D remains unclear. This CDR3 has 15 residues. V lost 6 bases to trimming and J lost 6 bases, with 20 bases between them. CDR3 DNA sequence: TGTGCCAGCAGCAGACGTAGAAGGGAGTCGGATGGCTACACCTTC. Protein product: CASSRRRRESDGYTF.

This clonotype was picked up many times. This chain connects TRBV20-1 to TRBJ1-4; the match to TRBD1 covers 9 bases. Germline-derived CDR1 and CDR2 are DFQATT and SNEGSKA (reference sequence). With V trimmed by 4 bases and J by 2 bases, 5 bases remained unmatched. CDR3 length: 15 amino acids. CDR3 region: CSAMYRGLTNEKLFF. CDR3 in DNA: TGCAGTGCTATGTACAGGGGGCTCACTAATGAAAAACTGTTTTTT.

This clonotype was seen many times. The V and J genes are TRBV12-3 or TRBV12-4 and TRBJ2-1; 9 nucleotides match TRBD2. The CDR3 sequence is 15 residues long. The V gene end was trimmed by 8 bases and the J gene end by 8 bases; junction bases not matched to a gene: 13. CDR3 bases: TGTGCCAGCTCCTGGGCGGGAGGGCCGAGGGATGAGCAGTTCTTC. It yields the protein CASSWAGGPRDEQFF.

This clonotype has a handful of counts. This chain connects TRBV18 to TRBJ1-2; TRBD1 aligns across 8 bases. This CDR3 region has 16 residues. V dropped 5 bases and J dropped 2; count of bases not matched to a gene: 10. The germline gives CDR1 KGHSH, CDR2 LQKENI. CDR3: CASSRQGLRTNYGYTF. CDR3 DNA: TGTGCCAGCTCAAGACAGGGGTTACGGACGAACTATGGCTACACCTTC.

This clonotype appeared a few times. A clone one base away is much larger, so this may be a read error. This sequence joins TRBV7-2 and TRBJ2-3; D remains ambiguous. Trimming pared 2 bases from V and 6 bases from J, leaving 3 bases between. In germline, CDR1 is SGHTA, CDR2 FQGNSA. The CDR3 runs 11 residues. CDR3 DNA sequence: TGTACCAGCAGCTTATTGGATACGCAGTATTTT. Its protein is CTSSLLDTQYF.